The TCR beta chain under discussion was sequenced for a study of naive and memory T cell subsets. Study-wide results and limits: TCR transcript changes with activation or differentiation may affect this RNA method.

TCR cDNA received a 3' ligated oligonucleotide that carried a UMI. Adult healthy volunteers gave 2.5 ml peripheral blood for whole-blood RNA. Reverse transcription used DNase-treated unsorted total RNA, aiming for about 1 to 1000 ng. Germline V gene sequence: CDR1 DFQATT, CDR2 SNEGSKA (reference sequence). The V end lost 0 bases, the J end lost 4 bases, and 21 bases lay between the germline ends. The CDR3 is 18 residues long. Four PCR rounds used nested alpha and beta constant region primers plus the SP2 primer. Blood and skin TCR RNA was reverse transcribed with alpha and beta constant primers. TCRdb re-analysed the 5' RACE reads in MiXCR, keeping a single row per CDR3 protein. Here the sample spans about 56,000 distinct CDR3 sequences, over 6% being singletons. This clonotype has only a few counts. The antigen remains unidentified.

The receptor was derived from a female donor in good health. The V gene is TRBV20-1, the J gene TRBJ2-2; the D gene is possibly TRBD1 (5 bases). CDR3 residues: CSARDHFSGSLSTGELFF. The CDR3 nucleotides are TGCAGTGCTAGAGATCATTTCTCAGGGTCCCTATCCACCGGGGAGCTGTTTTTT.